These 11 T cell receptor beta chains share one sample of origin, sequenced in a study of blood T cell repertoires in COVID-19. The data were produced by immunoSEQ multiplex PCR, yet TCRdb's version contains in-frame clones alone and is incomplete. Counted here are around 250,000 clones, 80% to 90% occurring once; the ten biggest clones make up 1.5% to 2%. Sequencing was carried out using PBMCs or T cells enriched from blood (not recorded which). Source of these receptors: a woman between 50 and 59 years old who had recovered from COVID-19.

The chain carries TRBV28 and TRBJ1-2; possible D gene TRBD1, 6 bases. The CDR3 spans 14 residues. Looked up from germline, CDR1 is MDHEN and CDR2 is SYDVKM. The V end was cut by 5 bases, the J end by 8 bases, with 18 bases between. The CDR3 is CASSATGTQRGYTF. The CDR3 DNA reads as TGTGCCAGCAGTGCCACCGGGACACAGAGAGGCTACACCTTC.

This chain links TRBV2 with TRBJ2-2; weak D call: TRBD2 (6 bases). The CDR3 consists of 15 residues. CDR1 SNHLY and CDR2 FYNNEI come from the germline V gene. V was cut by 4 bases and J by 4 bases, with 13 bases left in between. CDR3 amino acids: CASSVNGSPTGELFF. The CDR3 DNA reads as TGTGCCAGCAGTGTAAACGGGAGTCCCACCGGGGAGCTGTTTTTT.

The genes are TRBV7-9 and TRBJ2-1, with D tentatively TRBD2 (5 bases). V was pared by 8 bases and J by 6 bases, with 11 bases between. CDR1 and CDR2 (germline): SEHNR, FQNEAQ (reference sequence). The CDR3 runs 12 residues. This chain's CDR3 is CASARTLNEQFF. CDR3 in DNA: TGTGCCAGCGCTAGGACTCTCAATGAGCAGTTCTTC. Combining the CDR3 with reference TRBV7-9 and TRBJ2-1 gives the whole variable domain DTGVSQNPRHKITKRGQNVTFRCDPISEHNRLYWYRQTLGQGPEFLTYFQNEAQLEKSRLLSDRFSAERPKGSFSTLEIQRTEQGDSAMYLCASARTLNEQFFGPGTRLTVL.

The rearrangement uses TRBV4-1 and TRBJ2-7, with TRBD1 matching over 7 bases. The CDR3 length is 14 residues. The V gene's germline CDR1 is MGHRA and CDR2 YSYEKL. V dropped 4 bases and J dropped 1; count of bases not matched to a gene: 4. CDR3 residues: CASSPWTGSYEQYF. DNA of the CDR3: TGCGCCAGCAGCCCATGGACAGGATCCTACGAGCAGTACTTC.

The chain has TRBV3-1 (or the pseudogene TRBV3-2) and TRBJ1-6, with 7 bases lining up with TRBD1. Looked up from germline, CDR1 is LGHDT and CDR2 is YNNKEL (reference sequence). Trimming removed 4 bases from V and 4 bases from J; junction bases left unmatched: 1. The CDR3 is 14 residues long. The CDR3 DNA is TGTGCCAGCAGCCTGACAGGGTATAATTCACCCCTCCACTTT. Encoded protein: CASSLTGYNSPLHF.

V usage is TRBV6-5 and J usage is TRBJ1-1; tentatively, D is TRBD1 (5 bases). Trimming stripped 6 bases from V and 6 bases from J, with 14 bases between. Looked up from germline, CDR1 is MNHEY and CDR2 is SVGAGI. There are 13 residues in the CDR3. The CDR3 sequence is CASSMSGGAEAFF. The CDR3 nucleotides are TGTGCCAGCAGCATGTCGGGGGGAGCTGAAGCTTTCTTT.

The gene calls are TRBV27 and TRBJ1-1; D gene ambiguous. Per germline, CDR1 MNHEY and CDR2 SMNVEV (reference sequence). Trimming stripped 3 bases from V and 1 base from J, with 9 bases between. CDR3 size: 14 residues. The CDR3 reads CASSLLRGNTEAFF. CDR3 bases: TGTGCCAGCAGTTTGCTTCGGGGGAACACTGAAGCTTTCTTT.

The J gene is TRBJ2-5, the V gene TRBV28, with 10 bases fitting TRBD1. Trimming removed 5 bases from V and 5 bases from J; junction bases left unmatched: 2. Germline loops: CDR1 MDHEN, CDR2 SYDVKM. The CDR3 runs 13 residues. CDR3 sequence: CASSGTGVETQYF. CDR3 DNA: TGTGCCAGCAGTGGGACAGGGGTCGAGACCCAGTACTTC.

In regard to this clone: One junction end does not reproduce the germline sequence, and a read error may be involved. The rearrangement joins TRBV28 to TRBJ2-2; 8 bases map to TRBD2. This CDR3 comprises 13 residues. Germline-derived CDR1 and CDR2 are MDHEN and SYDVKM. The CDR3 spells CARRGAEHRGAVF. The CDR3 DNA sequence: TGTGCCAGGCGGGGGGCAGAACACCGGGGAGCTGTTTTT.

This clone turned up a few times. The DNA for the CDR3 is TGTGCCAGCAGCGTAGCAGCGGAAAACTACAATGAGCAGTTCTTC. Amino acid sequence: CASSVAAENYNEQFF. The chain is built from TRBV9 and TRBJ2-1; D possibly corresponds to TRBD2 (5 bases). The CDR3 is made up of 15 amino acids. Germline V gives CDR1 SGDLS, CDR2 YYNGEE. V was pared by 0 bases and J by 3 bases, with 10 bases between.

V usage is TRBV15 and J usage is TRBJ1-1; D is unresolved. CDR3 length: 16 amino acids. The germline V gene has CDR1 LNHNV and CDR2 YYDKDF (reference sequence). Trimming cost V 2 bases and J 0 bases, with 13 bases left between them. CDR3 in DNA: TGTGCCACCAGCAGATCGCTCAGCGCCATGAACACTGAAGCTTTCTTT. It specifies CATSRSLSAMNTEAFF.